This T cell receptor beta chain was recovered during a study of blood T cell repertoires in COVID-19. Study in general: PBMCs, B-cell-depleted T cells, or T cells were the source of the cDNA or gDNA that made up the material.

In the study's own analysis: Amplification of reference gene primers was used by the study to estimate nucleated cell counts. The assay was immunoSEQ multiplex PCR, and TCRdb's table has in-frame clones only and misses some. The D gene and trimming were derived from the DNA, and the V and J assignments and clone size from that table. The repertoire holds 250,000 to 350,000 clones, with roughly nine tenths as singletons. This clone was seen a handful of times. CDR1 and CDR2 from the germline V gene are MNHEY and SVGAGI. The CDR3 has 13 residues. The V gene lost 2 bases and the J gene lost 1 base, with 6 bases spanning the gap.

The rearrangement joins TRBV6-5 to TRBJ2-7, with D hard to call. The clonotype comes from a middle-aged woman who had recovered from COVID-19. Sequencing used PBMCs or T cells enriched from blood (not recorded which). The CDR3 here is CASSYPGSYEQYF. The CDR3 region has the DNA TGTGCCAGCAGTTACCCAGGTTCCTACGAGCAGTACTTC.